This passage covers 4 T cell receptor delta chains from one sample sequenced in a study of gamma delta lymphoproliferative disorders and STAT genes. Sequencing used genomic DNA taken from PBMCs of patients and controls. TCRdb re-called the multiplex PCR reads through CATT. The sample shows around 3,700 delta-chain clones, 0.85% to 1.3% of them seen only once. Sequences were obtained from blood. The receptor set was obtained from a human donor in good health.

This clone was counted a few times. TCRdb's listed protein matches a much larger clone and diverges from this DNA's translation at residue 6, likely through a read error; the protein shown comes from the DNA. The chain is built from TRDV3 and TRDJ1; D is unclear. The CDR3 is 16 amino acids. Germline CDR1 TVYSNPD, CDR2 GDNSRS (reference sequence). V lost 3 bases and J lost 5, with 25 bases in between. The CDR3 sequence is CAFVFLTTQTPDKLIF. CDR3 DNA sequence: TGTGCCTTCGTATTTCTTACTACTCAAACACCTGATAAACTCATCTTT.

This clone appeared many times. This likely stems from a read error, as it lies one base from a far larger clone. The chain has TRDV2 and TRDJ3; 12 bases are a match to TRDD3. The CDR3 covers 21 residues. With 5 bases clipped from V and 2 bases from J, the junction kept 15 bases outside the gene matches. CDR1 and CDR2 (germline): GEAIGNYY, EKD. CDR3 bases: TGTGCCTGTGGCTTGGTTGAACTGGGGGATACTACGGCCTGGGACACCCGACAGATGTTTTTC. Amino acids: CACGLVELGDTTAWDTRQMFF.

This clone showed up just a few times. A read error likely explains why the TCRdb protein, taken from a much larger clone, differs from this DNA's translation at residue 6; the protein shown is translated from the DNA. Other DNA sequences in this specimen translate into the identical CDR3. CDR3: CACDPVLGDTTDKLIF. Written as DNA, the CDR3 is TGTGCCTGTGACCCGGTACTGGGGGATACCACCGATAAACTCATCTTT. The rearrangement uses TRDV2 and TRDJ1; 12 bases agree with TRDD3. This CDR3 comprises 16 residues. V gave up 3 bases and J gave up 1 base; unmatched junction bases: 5. Per the germline V gene, CDR1 is GEAIGNYY and CDR2 is EKD.

Regarding this clone: With only one base between it and a far larger clone, this is likely a read error. Other DNA sequences in this specimen translate into the identical CDR3. The chain has TRDV2 and TRDJ1; 7 bases agree with TRDD3. The CDR3 has 18 residues. Germline values: CDR1 GEAIGNYY, CDR2 EKD. The CDR3 nucleotides read TGTGCCTGTGACACCGTGGCTGGGGGTTCTCGGTACACTGATAAACTCATCTTT. It is translated as CACDTVAGGSRYTDKLIF.